A single sample is the source of the 31 T cell receptor beta chains below, sequenced in a study of T cells after yellow fever vaccination (dated by TCRdb to between 2018 and 2020). Reading the label with the study, this specimen's treatment or condition is: live attenuated yellow fever vaccine strain. The method behind the library was 5' RACE. TCRdb records Illumina HiSeq 2500 as the sequencer. The public sequencing data were trimmed at Q25 with fastp and processed into clonotypes with MiXCR by TCRdb, which kept only in-frame beta chains. Identical CDR3 proteins give one entry, which carries the most common genes and DNA. A total of some 670,000 distinct CDR3 sequences appear in this sample, approximately 13% of them only once. The leading ten clones occupy 14% to 15% of the sample. The sequenced sample was PBMCs, obtained on the day of the yellow fever booster vaccination. These receptors were obtained from a man aged 25-40 years who received the YFV17D yellow fever vaccine.

This clonotype was counted between two and nine times. J is TRBJ1-5 and V is TRBV23-1; 9 positions agree with TRBD1. TRBV23-1 is an open reading frame whose function is uncertain. The CDR3 spans 19 residues. With 3 bases clipped from V and 6 bases from J, the junction kept 18 bases outside the gene matches. CDR3 sequence (DNA): TGCGCCAGCAGTCACCCCAGATCCGGGACAGGGTCTGGCGGTCAGCCCCAGCATTTT. This translates into CASSHPRSGTGSGGQPQHF.

The gene calls are TRBV7-9 and TRBJ2-1; 10 nucleotides match TRBD2. Germline lookup yields CDR1 SEHNR and CDR2 FQNEAQ (reference sequence). The J segment lost 9 bases and the V segment lost 2 bases, leaving 7 bases of the junction unmatched. CDR3 length: 15 residues. CDR3 sequence reads: CASSLLAGVEGEQFF. CDR3 nucleotides: TGTGCCAGCAGCTTACTAGCGGGAGTGGAGGGTGAGCAGTTCTTC.

This sequence joins TRBV20-1 and TRBJ2-7; TRBD2 matches at 10 bases. The CDR3 is made up of 20 amino acids. Germline CDR1 and CDR2: DFQATT and SNEGSKA (reference sequence). V lost 0 bases and J lost 4; bases outside the gene matches: 21. The CDR3 protein is CSAREQPAQKREGPTYEQYF. DNA of the CDR3: TGCAGTGCTAGAGAACAACCTGCCCAAAAGCGGGAGGGCCCCACTTACGAGCAGTACTTC.

This clonotype was counted only a few times. At one of its ends the junction is not consistent with the germline gene, which may arise from a read error. The CDR3 nucleotides read TGTGCCAGCAGCCCAAGACGCCTCTCCTCCAATGAGCAGTTCTTC. Translated: CASSPRRLSSNEQFF. The chain is built from TRBV7-2 and TRBJ2-1; D uncertain. The V gene's germline CDR1 is SGHTA and CDR2 FQGNSA. This CDR3 comprises 15 residues. The variable domain in full, with the rest retrieved from reference TRBV7-2 and TRBJ2-1, is GAGVSQSPSNKVTEKGKDVELRCDPISGHTALYWYRQSLGQGLEFLIYFQGNSAPDKSGLPSDRFSAERTGGSVSTLTIQRTQQEDSAVYLCASSPRRLSSNEQFFGPGTRLTVL.

The genes are TRBV29-1 and TRBJ2-5; D not certain. Deletions cut 8 bases from V and 4 bases from J, with 14 bases between. In germline, CDR1 is SQVTM, CDR2 ANQGSEA. The CDR3 runs 12 residues. In DNA form, the CDR3 reads TGCAGCTTCCGCAGCCTTGGAGAGACCCAGTACTTC. It yields the protein CSFRSLGETQYF.

V usage is TRBV9 and J usage is TRBJ2-7; D gene unclear. CDR3 length: 14 amino acids. CDR1 is SGDLS and CDR2 is YYNGEE in the germline V gene. Trimming took 3 bases from V and 6 from J, leaving 16 bases between them. CDR3 in DNA: TGTGCCAGCAGCGCGGAAACGTGGCAGAGCGAGCAGTACTTC. It is translated as CASSAETWQSEQYF.

As for this clonotype: One junction end does not reproduce the germline sequence, and a read error may be involved. The gene calls are TRBV7-7 and TRBJ2-1; 15 bases map to TRBD2. CDR3 length equals 16 residues. Germline values: CDR1 SSHAT, CDR2 FNYEAQ (reference sequence). CDR3 DNA: TGTGCTAGCAGCCCAGGACTAGCGGGAGGGCGGGATGAGCAGTTCTTC. This gives the protein CASSPGLAGGRDEQFF.

This clonotype has just a few counts. The chain couples TRBV7-2 to TRBJ2-3; possibly TRBD2 for D (5 bases). Germline V CDR1 and CDR2: SGHTA, FQGNSA. The CDR3 is 14 amino acids. The V end lost 0 bases, the J end lost 6 bases, and 10 bases lay between the germline ends. In DNA form, the CDR3 reads TGTGCCAGCAGCTTAGCAGCGGCCTACGATACGCAGTATTTT. Translating it yields CASSLAAAYDTQYF.

The rearrangement uses TRBV18 and TRBJ2-2; 9 nucleotides align to TRBD2. Looked up from germline, CDR1 is KGHSH and CDR2 is LQKENI. J lost 4 bases, V lost 1 base, and 7 bases had no gene match. The CDR3 spans 17 residues. The CDR3 nucleotides are TGTGCCAGCTCACCACGGGAGTCTAGCGGGACCACCGGGGAGCTGTTTTTT. Translation gives CASSPRESSGTTGELFF.

The V and J genes are TRBV20-1 and TRBJ2-1, with TRBD2 identical over 8 bases. With 0 bases clipped from V and 0 bases from J, the junction kept 1 base outside the gene matches. Germline V gene sequence: CDR1 DFQATT, CDR2 SNEGSKA (reference sequence). The CDR3 sequence is 15 residues long. The CDR3 protein is CSARDSGTSYNEQFF. CDR3 in DNA: TGCAGTGCTAGAGATAGCGGGACCTCCTACAATGAGCAGTTCTTC.

This clonotype was detected a few times. This rearrangement joins TRBV3-1 to TRBJ2-1; possibly TRBD2 for D (6 bases). Germline assignment: CDR1 LGHDT and CDR2 YNNKEL (reference sequence). CDR3 length: 12 residues. Trimming shortened V by 8 bases and J by 11 bases, and 16 bases separated the two germline ends. CDR3 sequence (DNA): TGTGCCAGCGGGATCCGGGAGCTTCAGCAGTTCTTC. It yields the protein CASGIRELQQFF.

This chain uses TRBV20-1 with TRBJ2-3; no definite D call. V was shortened by 6 bases and J by 0 bases, with 7 bases between the two germline ends. The CDR3 is 12 amino acids. Germline CDR1 is DFQATT and CDR2 is SNEGSKA (reference sequence). Written as DNA, the CDR3 is TGCAGTGCCCCATATAGCACAGATACGCAGTATTTT. It codes for CSAPYSTDTQYF.

This clonotype was seen only a few times. The CDR3 DNA reads as TGTGCCAGCAGCCAAGAGTCCACTAGCGGGAACAATGAGCAGTTCTTC. Translation gives CASSQESTSGNNEQFF. The chain carries TRBV4-2 and TRBJ2-1, with 10 positions matching TRBD2. The germline CDR1 and CDR2 sequences are LGHNA and YNFKEQ. The CDR3 extends over 16 amino acids. V gave up 0 bases and J gave up 5 bases; unmatched junction bases: 4.

V gene TRBV5-4 combines with J gene TRBJ2-1; D perhaps matches TRBD2 (6 bases). The CDR3 length is 13 residues. Trimming shortened V by 1 base and J by 6 bases, and 8 bases separated the two germline ends. Germline V gene data show CDR1 as SGHNT and CDR2 as YYREEE (reference sequence). The CDR3 loop is CASSLWEANEQFF. Here the CDR3 DNA reads TGTGCCAGCAGCTTGTGGGAGGCCAATGAGCAGTTCTTC.

This clonotype was observed a few times. The chain links TRBV18 to TRBJ2-5; D unclear. From germline, CDR1 is KGHSH and CDR2 LQKENI. The CDR3 sequence is 14 residues long. V was pared by 0 bases and J by 7 bases, with 12 bases between. The CDR3 loop reads CASSPPPQSGTQYF. CDR3 coding DNA: TGTGCCAGCTCACCACCGCCCCAATCGGGGACCCAGTACTTC.

The CDR3 loop is CASSLDWGNPYEQYF. DNA of the CDR3: TGTGCCAGCAGCTTAGATTGGGGGAATCCCTACGAGCAGTACTTC. The V call is TRBV11-2, the J call TRBJ2-7, with D perhaps matching TRBD1 or TRBD2 (5 bases each). This CDR3 is 15 amino acids long. Trimming shortened V by 0 bases and J by 2 bases, and 11 bases separated the two germline ends. CDR1 and CDR2 (germline): SGHAT, FQNNGV.

The rearrangement uses TRBV18 and TRBJ1-4; the D gene is possibly TRBD1 (6 bases). V shed 1 base and J shed 5 bases, with 14 bases lying between them. The V gene's germline CDR1 is KGHSH and CDR2 LQKENI. The length of the CDR3 is 16 residues. CDR3 DNA: TGTGCCAGCTCACCACGGAGGGGGGACGGAAATGAAAAACTGTTTTTT. It codes for CASSPRRGDGNEKLFF.

This clonotype has a count of ten or more. This rearrangement joins TRBV5-1 to TRBJ1-1, with D perhaps TRBD1 (5 bases). The CDR3 spans 15 residues. Germline V gene lookup returns CDR1 SGHRS and CDR2 YFSETQ. Trimming left V 0 bases short and J 4 bases short, with 13 bases between. The chain's CDR3 is CASSLAGQTATEAFF. CDR3 DNA sequence: TGCGCCAGCAGCTTGGCTGGACAAACAGCCACTGAAGCTTTCTTT. Full variable domain (rest looked up from reference TRBV5-1 and TRBJ1-1): KAGVTQTPRYLIKTRGQQVTLSCSPISGHRSVSWYQQTPGQGLQFLFEYFSETQRNKGNFPGRFSGRQFSNSRSEMNVSTLELGDSALYLCASSLAGQTATEAFFGQGTRLTVV.

This clonotype was seen more than once but under ten times. V and J are TRBV6-1 and TRBJ2-7; 7 nucleotides match TRBD1. There are 15 residues in the CDR3. The germline V gene encodes CDR1 MNHNS and CDR2 SASEGT. After removal of 10 bases from V and 2 bases from J, the junction contained 14 bases not matched to a gene. The CDR3 spells CATHYLQTGTYEQYF. The DNA of the CDR3 is TGTGCCACCCACTACCTCCAGACAGGGACCTACGAGCAGTACTTC.

This clonotype was seen only a few times. The chain links TRBV20-1 to TRBJ2-1; unclear D gene. CDR3 length: 17 residues. Germline V gene sequence: CDR1 DFQATT, CDR2 SNEGSKA (reference sequence). The V end was cut by 0 bases, the J end by 0 bases, with 15 bases between. CDR3 nucleotides: TGCAGTGCTAGAGACTTGCTAAGGCCCCTCTCCTACAATGAGCAGTTCTTC. Its translation: CSARDLLRPLSYNEQFF.

The table lists this clonotype with a few counts. J is TRBJ1-4 and V is TRBV20-1, with D perhaps TRBD1 (6 bases). V lost 3 bases, J lost 7 bases, and 12 bases lay in between. This CDR3 comprises 13 residues. Germline lookup yields CDR1 DFQATT and CDR2 SNEGSKA (reference sequence). The CDR3, as DNA: TGCAGTGCTAGTTCGGGGGCCGGTGAAAAACTGTTTTTT. It translates to CSASSGAGEKLFF.

The chain has TRBV28 and TRBJ2-7; 11 bases map to TRBD2. CDR3 length: 15 residues. V lost 5 bases, J lost 3 bases, and 6 bases stayed unmatched. The V gene's germline CDR1 is MDHEN and CDR2 SYDVKM. CDR3 DNA sequence: TGTGCCAGCAGTGAATTAGCGGGAGGGAACTACGAGCAGTACTTC. This gives the protein CASSELAGGNYEQYF.

This clonotype was picked up a small number of times. The chain uses TRBV7-9 and TRBJ2-5; D is tentatively TRBD1 or TRBD2 (5 bases each). The CDR3 runs 14 residues. The V end was cut by 6 bases, the J end by 1 base, with 12 bases between. Germline lookup yields CDR1 SEHNR and CDR2 FQNEAQ (reference sequence). The CDR3 is CASSRAGSQETQYF. The CDR3 bases are TGTGCCAGCAGTAGGGCAGGGAGCCAAGAGACCCAGTACTTC.

A few counts support this clonotype. The V call is TRBV19, the J call TRBJ2-1, with TRBD1 identical over 9 bases. The CDR3 has 16 amino acids. V was clipped by 8 bases and J by 4 bases; unmatched bases: 12. The V gene's germline CDR1 is LNHDA and CDR2 SQIVND (reference sequence). CDR3 nucleotides: TGTGCCAGTTCAAGGCAATGGGACAGGGTATACAATGAGCAGTTCTTC. Translation gives CASSRQWDRVYNEQFF.

This clonotype was recorded at least ten times. The chain links TRBV12-3 or TRBV12-4 to TRBJ2-3; D may correspond to TRBD1 or TRBD2 (6 bases each). Trimming took 5 bases from V and 0 from J, leaving 12 bases between them. The CDR3 extends over 15 amino acids. The CDR3 spells CASSRRGHSTDTQYF. The DNA of the CDR3 is TGTGCCAGCAGTAGACGGGGGCATAGCACAGATACGCAGTATTTT.

This clonotype was detected many times. The chain employs TRBV25-1 and TRBJ1-1; D is unresolved. The V and J ends lost 3 bases and 3 bases respectively, with 11 bases between them. This CDR3 contains 14 residues. CDR1 is MGHDK, CDR2 SYGVNS, per germline. The CDR3 DNA reads as TGTGCCAGCAGTGAGATCCGGACGGACACTGAAGCTTTCTTT. Protein: CASSEIRTDTEAFF. Together with reference TRBV25-1 and TRBJ1-1, the CDR3 gives the full variable domain: EADIYQTPRYLVIGTGKKITLECSQTMGHDKMYWYQQDPGMELHLIHYSYGVNSTEKGDLSSESTVSRIRTEHFPLTLESARPSHTSQYLCASSEIRTDTEAFFGQGTRLTVV.

This clonotype showed up just a few times. V is TRBV20-1 and J is TRBJ2-7; TRBD1 matches at 7 bases. Germline CDR1 and CDR2: DFQATT and SNEGSKA (reference sequence). This CDR3 region has 14 residues. Trimming cost V 5 bases and J 5 bases; bases outside gene matches: 12. In DNA, the CDR3 is TGCAGTGCTTCAGACGGGACAGTCATGAACGAGCAGTACTTC. Protein product: CSASDGTVMNEQYF.

This clonotype was counted a few times. The chain recombines TRBV4-3 with TRBJ1-5; no clear D gene. Germline-derived CDR1 and CDR2 are LGHNA and YSLEER. This CDR3 has 15 amino acids. Trimming left V 0 bases short and J 6 bases short, with 12 bases between. The CDR3 bases are TGCGCCAGCAGCCAAGATAGGGCAGGAGGTCAGCCCCAGCATTTT. This codes for CASSQDRAGGQPQHF.

The V gene is TRBV28, the J gene TRBJ1-6; a possible D gene is TRBD1 (5 bases). This CDR3 comprises 14 residues. Trimming left V 7 bases short and J 4 bases short, with 11 bases between. Looked up from germline, CDR1 is MDHEN and CDR2 is SYDVKM. CDR3 residues: CASKMEGYNSPLHF. CDR3 nucleotides: TGTGCCAGCAAAATGGAGGGGTATAATTCACCCCTCCACTTT. Combining the CDR3 with reference TRBV28 and TRBJ1-6 gives the whole variable domain DVKVTQSSRYLVKRTGEKVFLECVQDMDHENMFWYRQDPGLGLRLIYFSYDVKMKEKGDIPEGYSVSREKKERFSLILESASTNQTSMYLCASKMEGYNSPLHFGNGTRLTVT.

This clonotype has a count of ten or more. The gene calls are TRBV5-1 and TRBJ2-7, with D perhaps matching TRBD1 (6 bases). The CDR3 contains 14 residues. CDR1 is SGHRS and CDR2 is YFSETQ in the germline V gene. V was clipped by 2 bases and J by 6 bases, with 15 bases between them. For the CDR3, the DNA is TGCGCCAGCAGCTTTAGTCAGGGGTCCGGCGAGCAGTACTTC. Its translation is CASSFSQGSGEQYF.

This clonotype was counted at least ten times. V gene TRBV6-5 combines with J gene TRBJ2-5, with D possibly being TRBD1 (6 bases). The CDR3 spans 13 residues. The V end was cut by 2 bases, the J end by 2 bases, with 6 bases between. From germline, CDR1 is MNHEY and CDR2 SVGAGI. CDR3 nucleotides: TGTGCCAGCAGTTACAGGGGGCAAGAGACCCAGTACTTC. Its protein product is CASSYRGQETQYF.